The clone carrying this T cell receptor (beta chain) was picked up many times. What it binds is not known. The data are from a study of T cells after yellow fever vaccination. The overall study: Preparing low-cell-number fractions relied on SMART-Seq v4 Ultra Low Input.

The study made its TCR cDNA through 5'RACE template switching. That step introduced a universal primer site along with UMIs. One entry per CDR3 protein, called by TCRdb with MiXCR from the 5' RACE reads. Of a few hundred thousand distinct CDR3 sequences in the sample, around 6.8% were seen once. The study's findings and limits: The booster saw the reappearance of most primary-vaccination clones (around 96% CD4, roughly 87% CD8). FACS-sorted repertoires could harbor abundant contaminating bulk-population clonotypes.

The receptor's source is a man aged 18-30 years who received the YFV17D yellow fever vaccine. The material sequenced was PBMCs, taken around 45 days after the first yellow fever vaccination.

The CDR3 region has the DNA TGTGCCACCTACAGGTACCAAGAGACCCAGTACTTC. Translated: CATYRYQETQYF. The rearrangement links TRBV12-3 or TRBV12-4 to TRBJ2-5; D is possibly TRBD1 (5 bases). This CDR3 has 12 residues. With 10 bases removed from V and 0 bases from J, the gap between germline ends came to 9 bases.